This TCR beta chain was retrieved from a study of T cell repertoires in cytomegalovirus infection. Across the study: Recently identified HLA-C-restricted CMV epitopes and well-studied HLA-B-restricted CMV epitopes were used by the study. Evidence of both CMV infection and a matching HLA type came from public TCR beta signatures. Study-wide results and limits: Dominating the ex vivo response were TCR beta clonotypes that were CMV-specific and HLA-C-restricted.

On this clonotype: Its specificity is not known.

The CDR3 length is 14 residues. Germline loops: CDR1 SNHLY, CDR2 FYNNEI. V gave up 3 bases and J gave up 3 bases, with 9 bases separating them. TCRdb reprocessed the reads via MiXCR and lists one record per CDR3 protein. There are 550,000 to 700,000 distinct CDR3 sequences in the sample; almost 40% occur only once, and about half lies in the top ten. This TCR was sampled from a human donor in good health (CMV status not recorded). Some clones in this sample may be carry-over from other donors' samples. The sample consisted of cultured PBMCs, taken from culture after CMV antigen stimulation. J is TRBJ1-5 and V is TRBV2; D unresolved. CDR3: CASSEKAHNQPQHF. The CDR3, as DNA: TGTGCCAGCAGTGAGAAGGCGCACAATCAGCCCCAGCATTTT.